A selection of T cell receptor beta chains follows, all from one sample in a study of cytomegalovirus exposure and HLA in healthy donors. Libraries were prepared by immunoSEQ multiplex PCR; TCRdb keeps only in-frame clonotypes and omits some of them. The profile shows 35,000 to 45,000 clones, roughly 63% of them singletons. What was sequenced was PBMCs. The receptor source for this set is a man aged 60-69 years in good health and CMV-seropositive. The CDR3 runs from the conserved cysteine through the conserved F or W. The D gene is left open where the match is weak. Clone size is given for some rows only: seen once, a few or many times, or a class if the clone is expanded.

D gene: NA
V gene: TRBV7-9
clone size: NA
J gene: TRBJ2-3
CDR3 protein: CASSSGEDTQYF
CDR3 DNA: TGTGCCAGCAGCTCCGGGGAAGATACGCAGTATTTT

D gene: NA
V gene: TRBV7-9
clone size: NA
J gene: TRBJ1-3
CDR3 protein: CASSRTGYRSGNTIYF
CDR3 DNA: TGTGCCAGCTCTAGAACAGGGTATCGGTCTGGAAACACCATATATTTT

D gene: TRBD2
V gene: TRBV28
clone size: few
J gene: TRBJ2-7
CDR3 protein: CAAMRGGYEQYF
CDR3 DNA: TGTGCCGCCATGCGCGGGGGATACGAGCAGTACTTC

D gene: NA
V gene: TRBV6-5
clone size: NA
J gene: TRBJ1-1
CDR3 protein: CASTQSRGSEAFF
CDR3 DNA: TGTGCCAGCACTCAGAGCAGGGGTTCTGAAGCTTTCTTT

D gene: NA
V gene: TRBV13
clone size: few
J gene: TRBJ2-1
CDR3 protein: CASSLVRELENEQFF
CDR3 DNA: TGTGCCAGCAGCTTAGTCAGGGAATTAGAGAATGAGCAGTTCTTC

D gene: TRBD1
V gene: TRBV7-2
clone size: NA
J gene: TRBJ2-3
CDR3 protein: CASSWDRARDTQYF
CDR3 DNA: TGTGCCAGCAGCTGGGACAGGGCGAGAGATACGCAGTATTTT

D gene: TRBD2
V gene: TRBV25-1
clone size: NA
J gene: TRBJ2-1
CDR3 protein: CASSPGTSVYNEQFF
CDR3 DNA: TGTGCCAGCAGCCCCGGGACTAGCGTCTACAATGAGCAGTTCTTC

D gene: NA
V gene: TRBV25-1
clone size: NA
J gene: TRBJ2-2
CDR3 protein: CASMDSNTGELFF
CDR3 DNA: TGTGCCAGCATGGACAGCAACACCGGGGAGCTGTTTTTT

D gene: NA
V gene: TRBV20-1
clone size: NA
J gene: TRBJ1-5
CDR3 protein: CSAREGLAQHF
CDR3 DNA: TGCAGTGCCCGTGAGGGTTTGGCCCAGCATTTT

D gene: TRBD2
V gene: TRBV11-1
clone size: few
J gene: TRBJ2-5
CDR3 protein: CASSSGLEGTQYF
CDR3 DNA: TGTGCCAGCAGCTCCGGACTAGAAGGGACCCAGTACTTC

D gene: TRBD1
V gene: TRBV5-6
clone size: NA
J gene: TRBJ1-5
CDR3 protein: CASSFSGTAPRVQHF
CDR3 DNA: TGTGCCAGCAGCTTCTCCGGGACAGCGCCTCGCGTTCAGCATTTT

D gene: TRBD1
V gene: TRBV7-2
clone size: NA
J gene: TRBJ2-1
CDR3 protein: CASSLHRGYSYNEQFF
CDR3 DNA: TGTGCCAGCAGCTTACACAGGGGGTACTCCTACAATGAGCAGTTCTTC

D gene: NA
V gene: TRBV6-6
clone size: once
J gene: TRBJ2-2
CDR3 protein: CASSYWPFTGELFF
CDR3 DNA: TGTGCCAGCAGTTACTGGCCATTTACCGGGGAGCTGTTTTTT

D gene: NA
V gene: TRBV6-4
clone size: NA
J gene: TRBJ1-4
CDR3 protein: CASSDSEQYRGSATNEKLFF
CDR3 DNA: TGTGCCAGCAGTGACTCAGAACAATACCGAGGGTCTGCAACTAATGAAAAACTGTTTTTT

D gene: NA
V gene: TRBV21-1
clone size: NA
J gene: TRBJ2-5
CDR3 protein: CASSNLKDRNQETQYF
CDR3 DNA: TGTGCCAGCAGCAATCTTAAGGACAGGAACCAAGAGACCCAGTACTTC

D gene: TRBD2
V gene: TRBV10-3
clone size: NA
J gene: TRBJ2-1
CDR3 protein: CAISERGGMTSGRFGYNEQFF
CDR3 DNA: TGTGCCATCAGTGAACGAGGGGGCATGACTAGCGGGAGATTCGGCTACAATGAGCAGTTCTTC